The source of this T cell receptor beta chain is a study of blood T cells in healthy people across ages. The V and J ends lost 1 base and 4 bases respectively, with 16 bases between them. Germline V gives CDR1 LGHDT, CDR2 YNNKEL (reference sequence). The CDR3 has 16 residues. This clonotype was observed a few times. Antigen unknown. Combining a sample-barcoded 5' primer with a J-beta primer mix, a second PCR ran for roughly 7 to 12 cycles. TCRdb recomputed calls from the 5' RACE reads with MiXCR, one row per CDR3 protein. The sample shows some 940,000 distinct CDR3 sequences, approximately 32% of them seen only once. Study-level points and caveats: In long-lived donors, naive CD4+ cell counts and diversity exceeded those of aged donors.

These data were also reused for a study on T cells of mothers and their children. That publication notes: Sample barcodes and 2-4 random nucleotides were added by the M1S primer of the second PCR.

This clonotype originated in a woman between 35 and 50 years old in good health. Input material: blood. This rearrangement joins TRBV3-1 to TRBJ1-2; D gene unclear. CDR3 DNA: TGTGCCAGCAGCCAAGGAGCGGGTCGACTGGCCTATGGCTACACCTTC. This sequence encodes CASSQGAGRLAYGYTF.